These T cell receptor beta chains were read from a single sample in a study of blood T cell repertoires in COVID-19. The method was immunoSEQ multiplex PCR; TCRdb's version includes in-frame clones alone and lacks a portion of them. The sample records about 220,000 clones, 70% to 90% being singletons. Material for sequencing was peripheral blood. The receptors here all came from a woman in her 70s with COVID-19, enrolled during active disease. The CDR3 runs from the conserved cysteine through the conserved F or W. The D gene is left open where the match is weak. Some rows mark clone size as missing; the rest say once, few, many or name a class of expanded clone.

J gene: TRBJ1-2; clone size: .; V gene: TRBV19; D gene: TRBD1; CDR3 DNA: TGTGCCAGTAGTATTTCAGGGGGCGCGGTGAGCGGCTACACCTTC; CDR3 protein: CASSISGGAVSGYTF
J gene: TRBJ1-6; clone size: many; V gene: TRBV19; D gene: .; CDR3 DNA: TGTGCCAGTAGTATTAACTATAATTCACCCCTCCACTTT; CDR3 protein: CASSINYNSPLHF
J gene: TRBJ2-1; clone size: .; V gene: TRBV5-1; D gene: .; CDR3 DNA: TGCGCCAGCACCCAGGAGGGGATAACCTACAATGAGCAGTTCTTC; CDR3 protein: CASTQEGITYNEQFF
J gene: TRBJ2-7; clone size: .; V gene: TRBV19; D gene: .; CDR3 DNA: TGTGCCAGTAGTCCAGACCTCAGGGTCCCCTCTTACGAGCAGTACTTC; CDR3 protein: CASSPDLRVPSYEQYF
J gene: TRBJ2-5; clone size: .; V gene: TRBV7-9; D gene: .; CDR3 DNA: TGTGCCAGCAGCTCGCCTAGAGAGACCCAGTACTTC; CDR3 protein: CASSSPRETQYF
J gene: TRBJ2-2; clone size: few; V gene: TRBV6-4; D gene: TRBD2; CDR3 DNA: TGTGCCAGCAGTGAAGCGGCGGGGGGCACCGGGGAGCTGTTTTTT; CDR3 protein: CASSEAAGGTGELFF
J gene: TRBJ2-5; clone size: .; V gene: TRBV12-3/TRBV12-4; D gene: .; CDR3 DNA: TGTGCCAGCAGTTCCAGGGACCAAGAGACCCAGTACTTC; CDR3 protein: CASSSRDQETQYF
J gene: TRBJ1-1; clone size: .; V gene: TRBV12-3/TRBV12-4; D gene: TRBD1; CDR3 DNA: TGTGCCAGCAGGCGGGGACAGGGGACTGAAGCTTTCTTT; CDR3 protein: CASRRGQGTEAFF
J gene: TRBJ2-7; clone size: .; V gene: TRBV7-2; D gene: .; CDR3 DNA: TGTGCCAGCTGGAAGGGATCGGGAGAGCAGTACTTC; CDR3 protein: CASWKGSGEQYF
J gene: TRBJ1-1; clone size: .; V gene: TRBV9; D gene: TRBD1; CDR3 DNA: TGTGCCAGCAGCGTCGACAGGGTGGACACTGAAGCTTTCTTT; CDR3 protein: CASSVDRVDTEAFF
J gene: TRBJ1-6; clone size: .; V gene: TRBV5-1; D gene: .; CDR3 DNA: TGCGCCAGCAGCTTGGCTGGGGGCCGGTTTGGATCACCCCTCCACTTT; CDR3 protein: CASSLAGGRFGSPLHF
J gene: TRBJ1-1; clone size: .; V gene: TRBV5-1; D gene: .; CDR3 DNA: TGCGCCAGCAGCAATGTAGAGTACACTGAAGCTTTCTTT; CDR3 protein: CASSNVEYTEAFF
J gene: TRBJ2-7; clone size: .; V gene: TRBV7-7; D gene: TRBD1; CDR3 DNA: TGTGCTAGCAGCCGGGACAGGGCAGACGAGCAGTACTTC; CDR3 protein: CASSRDRADEQYF
J gene: TRBJ1-1; clone size: .; V gene: TRBV12-3/TRBV12-4; D gene: .; CDR3 DNA: TGTGCCAGCAGTTTAGCCGGGTTTGAAGCTTTCTTT; CDR3 protein: CASSLAGFEAFF
J gene: TRBJ1-1; clone size: .; V gene: TRBV7-9; D gene: TRBD1; CDR3 DNA: TGTGCCAGCAGCTTGGACAGGGGTGTTGGCACTGAAGCTTTCTTT; CDR3 protein: CASSLDRGVGTEAFF
J gene: TRBJ2-7; clone size: .; V gene: TRBV6-5; D gene: .; CDR3 DNA: TGTGCCAGCAGTTACGGAGTTCGCAGTTACGAGCAGTACTTC; CDR3 protein: CASSYGVRSYEQYF
J gene: TRBJ2-2; clone size: .; V gene: TRBV12-3/TRBV12-4; D gene: .; CDR3 DNA: TGTGCCAGCAGTGGACAGAACACCGGGGAGCTGTTTTTT; CDR3 protein: CASSGQNTGELFF
J gene: TRBJ1-5; clone size: .; V gene: TRBV7-8; D gene: TRBD1; CDR3 DNA: TGTGCCAGCAGCCCCGGGACAGGGGGAGGGCAGCCCCAGCATTTT; CDR3 protein: CASSPGTGGGQPQHF
J gene: TRBJ1-5; clone size: once; V gene: TRBV19; D gene: TRBD1; CDR3 DNA: TGTGCCAGTACCTTATCCCGGGACAGGGGTAATCAGCCCCAGCATTTT; CDR3 protein: CASTLSRDRGNQPQHF
J gene: TRBJ2-2; clone size: .; V gene: TRBV3-1/TRBV3-2; D gene: TRBD2; CDR3 DNA: TGTGCCAGCAGCCCCACTAGCGACACCGGGGAGCTGTTTTTT; CDR3 protein: CASSPTSDTGELFF
J gene: TRBJ1-2; clone size: .; V gene: TRBV19; D gene: TRBD1; CDR3 DNA: TGTGCCAGTGGGCGGACAGGGGGCAACGGCTACACCTTC; CDR3 protein: CASGRTGGNGYTF
J gene: TRBJ2-1; clone size: .; V gene: TRBV5-5; D gene: .; CDR3 DNA: TGTGCCAGCAGCTTGTTGGGACTGAACTACAATGAGCAGTTCTTC; CDR3 protein: CASSLLGLNYNEQFF
J gene: TRBJ1-2; clone size: .; V gene: TRBV5-5; D gene: .; CDR3 DNA: TGTGCCAGCAGAAAACAGGAAAAGGATGGCTACACCTTC; CDR3 protein: CASRKQEKDGYTF
J gene: TRBJ2-1; clone size: .; V gene: TRBV7-6; D gene: TRBD2; CDR3 DNA: TGTGCCAGCAGCTTCAGGCTAGCGGGGGTTAATGAGCAGTTCTTC; CDR3 protein: CASSFRLAGVNEQFF
J gene: TRBJ2-1; clone size: once; V gene: TRBV2; D gene: TRBD2; CDR3 DNA: TGTGCCAGCAGTGGCCTGCCGGGACTAGCGCCCCGTGAGCAGTTCTTC; CDR3 protein: CASSGLPGLAPREQFF
J gene: TRBJ1-2; clone size: .; V gene: TRBV9; D gene: .; CDR3 DNA: TGTGCCAGCAGCGTAGCGGCTAACTATGGCTACACCTTC; CDR3 protein: CASSVAANYGYTF
J gene: TRBJ1-3; clone size: .; V gene: TRBV29-1; D gene: TRBD1; CDR3 DNA: TGCAGCGTCGTCAAACAGGGGAGCTCTGGAAACACCATATATTTT; CDR3 protein: CSVVKQGSSGNTIYF
J gene: TRBJ2-1; clone size: .; V gene: TRBV4-1; D gene: TRBD1; CDR3 DNA: TGCGCCAGCAGCCTTGGGGGACCCGGGACAGGGGTCTACAATGAGCAGTTCTTC; CDR3 protein: CASSLGGPGTGVYNEQFF
J gene: TRBJ2-2; clone size: few; V gene: TRBV19; D gene: TRBD2; CDR3 DNA: TGTGCCAGTAGTATGGGGAGGGGATCCGGGGAGCTGTTTTTT; CDR3 protein: CASSMGRGSGELFF
J gene: TRBJ1-5; clone size: few; V gene: TRBV3-1/TRBV3-2; D gene: .; CDR3 DNA: TGTGCCAGCAGCCAAGGCTGGGGGGAACAGCCCCAGCATTTT; CDR3 protein: CASSQGWGEQPQHF
J gene: TRBJ2-1; clone size: once; V gene: TRBV19; D gene: TRBD2; CDR3 DNA: TGTGCCAGTACCACTAGCGGGAGAGGCAATGAGCAGTTCTTC; CDR3 protein: CASTTSGRGNEQFF
J gene: TRBJ2-2; clone size: .; V gene: TRBV7-2; D gene: TRBD2; CDR3 DNA: TGTGCCAGCAGCGGCGGGACTAGCGGGAGCGGGGAGCTGTTTTTT; CDR3 protein: CASSGGTSGSGELFF
J gene: TRBJ1-1; clone size: .; V gene: TRBV3-1/TRBV3-2; D gene: .; CDR3 DNA: TGTGCCAGCAGCCCTGAGGGATACAGGAACACTGAAGCTTTCTTT; CDR3 protein: CASSPEGYRNTEAFF
J gene: TRBJ1-6; clone size: .; V gene: TRBV19; D gene: .; CDR3 DNA: TGTGCCAGTAGTTCTCCCCCTGGGGCTACCTGGGATTCACCCCTCCACTTT; CDR3 protein: CASSSPPGATWDSPLHF
J gene: TRBJ1-2; clone size: .; V gene: TRBV5-4; D gene: .; CDR3 DNA: TGTGCCAGCAGCTTGGACAATAACTATGGCTACACCTTC; CDR3 protein: CASSLDNNYGYTF
J gene: TRBJ2-2; clone size: .; V gene: TRBV11-2; D gene: TRBD2; CDR3 DNA: TGTGCCAGCAGCCCGGGACTATCGAACACCGGGGAGCTGTTTTTT; CDR3 protein: CASSPGLSNTGELFF
J gene: TRBJ2-7; clone size: .; V gene: TRBV24-1; D gene: .; CDR3 DNA: TGTGCCACCAGTGATTGGAAGCCGGGCCTCGGAGGCCCCTACGAGCAGTACTTC; CDR3 protein: CATSDWKPGLGGPYEQYF
J gene: TRBJ2-1; clone size: .; V gene: TRBV7-2; D gene: TRBD2; CDR3 DNA: TGTGCCAGCAGCGGGGGGACTAGCGGATACAATGAGCAGTTCTTC; CDR3 protein: CASSGGTSGYNEQFF
J gene: TRBJ2-7; clone size: .; V gene: TRBV6-4; D gene: TRBD1; CDR3 DNA: TGTGCCAGCAACAGGGGTAGGTTCTACGAGCAGTACTTC; CDR3 protein: CASNRGRFYEQYF
J gene: TRBJ2-7; clone size: .; V gene: TRBV7-6; D gene: TRBD2; CDR3 DNA: TGTGCCAGCAGCTTAACTCTAGCGGGATCTCCCCACGAGCAGTACTTC; CDR3 protein: CASSLTLAGSPHEQYF
J gene: TRBJ1-5; clone size: once; V gene: TRBV28; D gene: TRBD1; CDR3 DNA: TGTGCCAGCAGTTTACGCGGGACAGGCAATCAGCCCCAGCATTTT; CDR3 protein: CASSLRGTGNQPQHF
J gene: TRBJ1-1; clone size: .; V gene: TRBV6-5; D gene: TRBD1; CDR3 DNA: TGTGCCAGCACTTCGGGACAGCAGAACACTGAAGCTTTCTTT; CDR3 protein: CASTSGQQNTEAFF
J gene: TRBJ2-4; clone size: .; V gene: TRBV2; D gene: .; CDR3 DNA: TGTGCCAGCAGTCCGGGACACCCGGTTTGGAACATTCAGTACTTC; CDR3 protein: CASSPGHPVWNIQYF
J gene: TRBJ1-2; clone size: once; V gene: TRBV18; D gene: TRBD1; CDR3 DNA: TGTGCCAGCTCACTCAGTCGACAGGGTTATGGCTACACCTTC; CDR3 protein: CASSLSRQGYGYTF
J gene: TRBJ1-5; clone size: .; V gene: TRBV7-9; D gene: .; CDR3 DNA: TGTGCCAGCAGCTTACAGACCGGCTCAATGGGCGGGCAGCCCCAGCATTTT; CDR3 protein: CASSLQTGSMGGQPQHF
J gene: TRBJ2-1; clone size: .; V gene: TRBV29-1; D gene: .; CDR3 DNA: TGCAGCGTTGAAGATCCAGGCCGCTCCTACAATGAGCAGTTCTTC; CDR3 protein: CSVEDPGRSYNEQFF
J gene: TRBJ1-1; clone size: .; V gene: TRBV5-4; D gene: .; CDR3 DNA: TGTGCCAGCAGGGAGGGACGGGTGAACACTGAAGCTTTCTTT; CDR3 protein: CASREGRVNTEAFF
J gene: TRBJ2-7; clone size: .; V gene: TRBV27; D gene: TRBD1; CDR3 DNA: TGTGCCAGCAGTAAGACAGGGTCTAAACGGGAGCAGTACTTC; CDR3 protein: CASSKTGSKREQYF
J gene: TRBJ2-7; clone size: few; V gene: TRBV14; D gene: TRBD2; CDR3 DNA: TGTGCCAGCAGCGCCATAGCGGGTTTTTCCTACGAGCAGTACTTC; CDR3 protein: CASSAIAGFSYEQYF
J gene: TRBJ1-4; clone size: .; V gene: TRBV11-3; D gene: TRBD1; CDR3 DNA: TGTGCCAGCAGCCCCCCAGGGGGACGGGAAAAACTGTTTTTT; CDR3 protein: CASSPPGGREKLFF
J gene: TRBJ2-4; clone size: .; V gene: TRBV7-9; D gene: .; CDR3 DNA: TGTGCCAGCAGCGGCGACAGAGAACCCTTGCCTTTAGCCAAAAACATTCAGTACTTC; CDR3 protein: CASSGDREPLPLAKNIQYF
J gene: TRBJ2-2; clone size: .; V gene: TRBV12-5; D gene: .; CDR3 DNA: TGTGCTAGTGGTTCCAATAATCTAGTAGCCGGGGAGCTGTTTTTT; CDR3 protein: CASGSNNLVAGELFF
J gene: TRBJ1-1; clone size: .; V gene: TRBV2; D gene: TRBD1; CDR3 DNA: TGTGCCAGCCCCGAGGGGACAGACGAAGGTTTCTTT; CDR3 protein: CASPEGTDEGFF
J gene: TRBJ2-7; clone size: .; V gene: TRBV29-1; D gene: .; CDR3 DNA: TGCAGCGTTGGAGGGCAGGTTAACTACGAGCAGTACTTC; CDR3 protein: CSVGGQVNYEQYF
J gene: TRBJ1-2; clone size: .; V gene: TRBV6-5; D gene: TRBD1; CDR3 DNA: TGTGCCAGCAGGCCGGACAGGGCGGGCTATGGCTACACCTTC; CDR3 protein: CASRPDRAGYGYTF
J gene: TRBJ2-1; clone size: .; V gene: TRBV4-2; D gene: TRBD2; CDR3 DNA: TGTGCCAGCAGCCAAGAGACGACTAGCGGGGGGGCAGATGAGCAGTTCTTC; CDR3 protein: CASSQETTSGGADEQFF
J gene: TRBJ2-3; clone size: .; V gene: TRBV7-2; D gene: TRBD2; CDR3 DNA: TGTGCCGGGGGGACTAGCGGGGGTGATACGCAGTATTTT; CDR3 protein: CAGGTSGGDTQYF
J gene: TRBJ1-3; clone size: .; V gene: TRBV13; D gene: .; CDR3 DNA: TGTGCCAGCAGCAACTACGGAGCCTCTGGAAACACCATATATTTT; CDR3 protein: CASSNYGASGNTIYF
J gene: TRBJ2-3; clone size: .; V gene: TRBV7-2; D gene: TRBD2; CDR3 DNA: TGTGCCAGCAGCTTACTAGCGGGTCCTACAGATACGCAGTATTTT; CDR3 protein: CASSLLAGPTDTQYF